This passage covers 9 T cell receptor beta chains from one sample sequenced in a study of blood T cell repertoires in COVID-19. Some clones are missing from TCRdb's copy, which holds only in-frame ones; the method was immunoSEQ multiplex PCR. Among some 290,000 clones, 86% were seen once, and the ten largest hold approximately 4%. Material: peripheral blood. Receptors were obtained from a young man with active or convalescent COVID-19.

This clone was observed a single time. The chain links TRBV9 to TRBJ2-2, with a weak D call TRBD1 (6 bases). Germline-derived CDR1 and CDR2 are SGDLS and YYNGEE. This CDR3 is 16 amino acids long. The V end was cut by 1 base, the J end by 3 bases, with 13 bases between. The CDR3 bases are TGTGCCAGCAGCGTAAGGGCAGGGGACGACACCGGGGAGCTGTTTTTT. Translated: CASSVRAGDDTGELFF.

V gene TRBV29-1 combines with J gene TRBJ2-7; the D gene is possibly TRBD1 (5 bases). Trimming removed 6 bases from V and 8 bases from J, with 20 bases in between. In germline, CDR1 is SQVTM, CDR2 ANQGSEA. The CDR3 is 13 amino acids. Here the CDR3 reads CSVYRSWGPKQYF. Here the CDR3 DNA reads TGCAGCGTCTACAGGTCTTGGGGCCCTAAGCAGTACTTC.

V and J are TRBV29-1 and TRBJ2-1, with 9 nucleotides matching TRBD2. The CDR3 covers 13 residues. Looked up from germline, CDR1 is SQVTM and CDR2 is ANQGSEA. The ends lost 3 bases at V and 7 bases at J; junction bases unmatched: 4. The CDR3 DNA reads as TGCAGCGTTGAGGAACTAGCGGGTAATGAGCAGTTCTTC. This gives the protein CSVEELAGNEQFF.

The chain has TRBV6-1 and TRBJ1-2; a possible D gene is TRBD1 (6 bases). The CDR3 consists of 15 residues. Trimming cost V 2 bases and J 5 bases, with 15 bases left between them. CDR1 and CDR2 (germline): MNHNS, SASEGT. The CDR3 spells CASSEWLGARYGYTF. In DNA form, the CDR3 reads TGTGCCAGCAGTGAATGGCTGGGGGCGCGATATGGCTACACCTTC.

This rearrangement joins TRBV27 to TRBJ1-5; D is uncertain. Germline CDR1 MNHEY, CDR2 SMNVEV (reference sequence). The CDR3 extends over 15 amino acids. Trimming took 2 bases from V and 0 from J, leaving 8 bases between them. In nucleotides, the CDR3 is TGTGCCAGCAGTTTAAATCCCTATAGCAATCAGCCCCAGCATTTT. Translating gives CASSLNPYSNQPQHF.

The chain joins TRBV5-1 to TRBJ1-1, with 7 bases fitting TRBD1. The V and J ends lost 4 bases and 0 bases, in that order; junction bases with no gene match: 6. This CDR3 region has 15 residues. CDR1 and CDR2 (germline): SGHRS, YFSETQ. The CDR3 coding sequence is TGCGCCAGCAGCACGGACAGGATAATGAACACTGAAGCTTTCTTT. This translates into CASSTDRIMNTEAFF.

The chain recombines TRBV5-1 with TRBJ2-2; 7 bases fit TRBD2. This CDR3 spans 13 amino acids. The V gene end was trimmed by 1 base and the J gene end by 8 bases; junction bases not matched to a gene: 2. Germline loops: CDR1 SGHRS, CDR2 YFSETQ. CDR3 nucleotides: TGCGCCAGCAGCTTGCTAGCGGAGGGGGAGCTGTTTTTT. It is translated as CASSLLAEGELFF.

This chain joins TRBV10-1 and TRBJ2-3; D ambiguous. V was cut by 2 bases and J by 6 bases, with 9 bases left in between. This CDR3 spans 13 amino acids. Germline V gives CDR1 WNHNN, CDR2 SYGVQD (reference sequence). The CDR3 is CASSEGIRDTQYF. CDR3 in DNA: TGCGCCAGCAGTGAGGGTATTCGGGATACGCAGTATTTT.

The gene calls are TRBV7-9 and TRBJ2-5; possible D gene TRBD2, 6 bases. The CDR3 is made up of 13 amino acids. V lost 8 bases and J lost 1, with 11 bases in between. Germline CDR1 reads SEHNR; CDR2 reads FQNEAQ (reference sequence). The CDR3 DNA reads TGTGCCAGCTCCCGGGACTTCCAAGAGACCCAGTACTTC. Its translation is CASSRDFQETQYF.